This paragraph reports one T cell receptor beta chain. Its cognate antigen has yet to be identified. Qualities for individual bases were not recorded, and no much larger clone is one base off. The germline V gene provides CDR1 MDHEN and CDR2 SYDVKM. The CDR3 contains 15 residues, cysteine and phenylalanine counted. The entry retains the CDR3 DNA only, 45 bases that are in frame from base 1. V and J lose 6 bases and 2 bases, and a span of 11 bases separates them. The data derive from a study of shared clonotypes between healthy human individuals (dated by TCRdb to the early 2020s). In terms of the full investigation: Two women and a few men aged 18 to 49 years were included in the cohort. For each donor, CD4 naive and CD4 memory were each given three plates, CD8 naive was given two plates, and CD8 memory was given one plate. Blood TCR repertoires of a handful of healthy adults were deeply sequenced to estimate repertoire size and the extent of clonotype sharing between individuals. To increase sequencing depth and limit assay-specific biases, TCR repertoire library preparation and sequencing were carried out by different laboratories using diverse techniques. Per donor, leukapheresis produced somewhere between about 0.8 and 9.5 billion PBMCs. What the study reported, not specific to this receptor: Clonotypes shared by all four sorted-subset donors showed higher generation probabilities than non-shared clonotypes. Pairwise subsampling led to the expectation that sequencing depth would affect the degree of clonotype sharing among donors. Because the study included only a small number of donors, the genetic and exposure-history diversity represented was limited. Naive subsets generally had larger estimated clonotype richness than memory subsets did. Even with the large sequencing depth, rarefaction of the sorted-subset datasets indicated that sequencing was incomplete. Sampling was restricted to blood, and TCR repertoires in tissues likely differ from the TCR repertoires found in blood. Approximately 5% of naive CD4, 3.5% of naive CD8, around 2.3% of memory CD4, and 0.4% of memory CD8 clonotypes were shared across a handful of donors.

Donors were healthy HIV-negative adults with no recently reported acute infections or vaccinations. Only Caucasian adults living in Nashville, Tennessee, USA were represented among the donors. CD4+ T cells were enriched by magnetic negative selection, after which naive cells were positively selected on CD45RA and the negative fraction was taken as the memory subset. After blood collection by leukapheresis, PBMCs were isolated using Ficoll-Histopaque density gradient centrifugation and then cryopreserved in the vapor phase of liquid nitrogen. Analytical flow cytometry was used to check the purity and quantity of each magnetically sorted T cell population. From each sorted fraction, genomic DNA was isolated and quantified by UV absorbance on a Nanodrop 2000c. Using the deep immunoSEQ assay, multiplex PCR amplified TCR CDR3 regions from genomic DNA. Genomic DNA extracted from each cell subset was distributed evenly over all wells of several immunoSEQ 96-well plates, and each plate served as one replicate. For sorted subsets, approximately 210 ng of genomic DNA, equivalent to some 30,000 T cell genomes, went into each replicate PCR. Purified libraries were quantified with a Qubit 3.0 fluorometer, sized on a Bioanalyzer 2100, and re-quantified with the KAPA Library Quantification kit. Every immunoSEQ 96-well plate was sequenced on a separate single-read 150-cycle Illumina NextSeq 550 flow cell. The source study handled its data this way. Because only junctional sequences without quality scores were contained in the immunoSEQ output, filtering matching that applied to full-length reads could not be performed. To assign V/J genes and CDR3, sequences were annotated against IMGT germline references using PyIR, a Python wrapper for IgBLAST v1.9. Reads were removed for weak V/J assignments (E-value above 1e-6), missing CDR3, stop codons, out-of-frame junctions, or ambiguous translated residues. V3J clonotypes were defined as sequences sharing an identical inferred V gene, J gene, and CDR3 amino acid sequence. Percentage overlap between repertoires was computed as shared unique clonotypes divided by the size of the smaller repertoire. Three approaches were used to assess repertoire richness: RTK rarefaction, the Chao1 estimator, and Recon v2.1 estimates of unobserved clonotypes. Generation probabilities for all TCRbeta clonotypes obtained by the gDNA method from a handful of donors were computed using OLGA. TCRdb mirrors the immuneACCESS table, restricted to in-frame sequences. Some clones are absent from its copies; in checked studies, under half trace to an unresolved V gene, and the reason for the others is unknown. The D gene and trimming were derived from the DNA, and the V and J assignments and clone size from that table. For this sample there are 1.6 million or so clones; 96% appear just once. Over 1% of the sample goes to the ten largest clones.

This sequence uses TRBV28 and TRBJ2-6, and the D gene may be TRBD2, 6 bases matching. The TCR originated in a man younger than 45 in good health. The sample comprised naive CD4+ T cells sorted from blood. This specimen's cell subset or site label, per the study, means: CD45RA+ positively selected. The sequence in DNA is TGTGCCAGCAGCGGGGGTGGGGCTGGGGCCAACGTCCTGACTTTC. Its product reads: CASSGGGAGANVLTF.